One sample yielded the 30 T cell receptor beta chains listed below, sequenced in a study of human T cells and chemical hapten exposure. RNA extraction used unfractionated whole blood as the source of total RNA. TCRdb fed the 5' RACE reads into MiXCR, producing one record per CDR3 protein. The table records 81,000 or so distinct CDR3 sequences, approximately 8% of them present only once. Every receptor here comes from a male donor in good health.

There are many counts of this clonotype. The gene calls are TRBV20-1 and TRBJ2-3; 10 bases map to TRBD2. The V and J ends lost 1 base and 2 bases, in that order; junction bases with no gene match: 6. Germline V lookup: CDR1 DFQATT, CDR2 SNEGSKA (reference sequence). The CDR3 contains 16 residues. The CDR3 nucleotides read TGCAGTGCTAGAGCGCTAGCGGGGGCCATCACAGATACGCAGTATTTT. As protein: CSARALAGAITDTQYF.

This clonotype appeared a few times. CDR3 sequence: CASSHRGNNSPLHF. The DNA of the CDR3 is TGTGCCAGCAGCCACCGAGGGAATAATTCACCCCTCCACTTT. The chain employs TRBV14 and TRBJ1-6; D unresolved. CDR3 length equals 14 residues. The germline gives CDR1 SGHDN, CDR2 FVKESK. Trimming left V 3 bases short and J 5 bases short, with 8 bases between.

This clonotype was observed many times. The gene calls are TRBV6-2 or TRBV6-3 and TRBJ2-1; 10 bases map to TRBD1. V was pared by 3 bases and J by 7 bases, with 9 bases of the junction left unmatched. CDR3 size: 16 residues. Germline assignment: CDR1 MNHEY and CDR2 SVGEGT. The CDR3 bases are TGTGCCAGCAGTTATGTCAGGGGACAGGGGTGGAATGAGCAGTTCTTC. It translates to CASSYVRGQGWNEQFF.

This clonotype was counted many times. The CDR3, as DNA: TGTGCCAGCAGCTGGGCCGCAGATACGCAGTATTTT. Translating gives CASSWAADTQYF. V usage is TRBV7-2 and J usage is TRBJ2-3; D ambiguous. The CDR3 is 12 amino acids. Per the germline V gene, CDR1 is SGHTA and CDR2 is FQGNSA. With 4 bases removed from V and 4 bases from J, the gap between germline ends came to 6 bases.

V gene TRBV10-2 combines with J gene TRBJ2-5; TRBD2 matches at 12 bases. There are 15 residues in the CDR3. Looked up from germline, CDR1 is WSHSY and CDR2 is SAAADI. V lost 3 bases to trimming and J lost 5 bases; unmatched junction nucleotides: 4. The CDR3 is CASSDRLAGAETQYF. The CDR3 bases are TGCGCCAGCAGTGATAGACTAGCGGGAGCTGAGACCCAGTACTTC.

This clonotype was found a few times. The DNA of the CDR3 is TGTGCCAGCAGCAGGGGTATGGATTCACCCCTCCACTTT. Its translation is CASSRGMDSPLHF. The chain combines TRBV5-5 with TRBJ1-6, with D perhaps TRBD1 (5 bases). Germline lookup yields CDR1 SGHKS and CDR2 YYEKEE (reference sequence). The CDR3 is made up of 13 amino acids. Trimming took off 4 bases at V and 8 bases at J, with 10 bases between the two ends.

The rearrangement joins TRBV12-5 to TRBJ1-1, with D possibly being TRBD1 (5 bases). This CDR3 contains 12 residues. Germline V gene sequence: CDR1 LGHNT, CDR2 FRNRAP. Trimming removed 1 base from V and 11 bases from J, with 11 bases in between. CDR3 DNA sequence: TGTGCTAGTGGTTTGGGGCCAGGGAGGGCTTTCTTT. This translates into CASGLGPGRAFF.

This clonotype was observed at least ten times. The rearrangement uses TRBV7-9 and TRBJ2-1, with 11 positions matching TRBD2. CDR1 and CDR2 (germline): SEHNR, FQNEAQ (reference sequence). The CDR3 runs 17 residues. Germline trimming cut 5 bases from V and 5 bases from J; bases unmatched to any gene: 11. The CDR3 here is CASSDSTSGANNNEQFF. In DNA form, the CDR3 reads TGTGCCAGCAGCGACTCGACTAGCGGGGCGAACAACAATGAGCAGTTCTTC. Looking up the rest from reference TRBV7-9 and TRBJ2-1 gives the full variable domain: DTGVSQNPRHKITKRGQNVTFRCDPISEHNRLYWYRQTLGQGPEFLTYFQNEAQLEKSRLLSDRFSAERPKGSFSTLEIQRTEQGDSAMYLCASSDSTSGANNNEQFFGPGTRLTVL.

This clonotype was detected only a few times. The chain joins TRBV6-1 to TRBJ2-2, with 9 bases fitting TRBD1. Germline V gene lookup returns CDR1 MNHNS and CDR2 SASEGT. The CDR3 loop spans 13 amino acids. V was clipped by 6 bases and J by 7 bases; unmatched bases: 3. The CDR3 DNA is TGTGCCAGCAGCGGACAGGGGCGCGGGGAGCTGTTTTTT. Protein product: CASSGQGRGELFF.

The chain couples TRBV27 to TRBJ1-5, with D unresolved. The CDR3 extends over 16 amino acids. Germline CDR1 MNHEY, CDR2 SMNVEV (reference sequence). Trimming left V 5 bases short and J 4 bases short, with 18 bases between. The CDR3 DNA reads TGTGCCAGCAGTGTCACCATCAGACATGGTAATCAGCCCCAGCATTTT. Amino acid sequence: CASSVTIRHGNQPQHF.

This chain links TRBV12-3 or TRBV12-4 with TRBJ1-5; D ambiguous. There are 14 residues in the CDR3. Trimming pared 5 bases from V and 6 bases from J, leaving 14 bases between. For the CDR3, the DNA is TGTGCCAGCAGTCCCCGGGGTCTTGGTCAGCCCCAGCATTTT. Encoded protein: CASSPRGLGQPQHF.

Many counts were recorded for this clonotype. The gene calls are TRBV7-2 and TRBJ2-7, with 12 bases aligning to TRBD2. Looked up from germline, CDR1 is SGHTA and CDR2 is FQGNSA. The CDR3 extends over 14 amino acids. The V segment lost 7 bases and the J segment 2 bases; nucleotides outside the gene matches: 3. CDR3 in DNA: TGTGCCAGCACCCGGACTAGCGGGACCTACGAGCAGTACTTC. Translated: CASTRTSGTYEQYF.

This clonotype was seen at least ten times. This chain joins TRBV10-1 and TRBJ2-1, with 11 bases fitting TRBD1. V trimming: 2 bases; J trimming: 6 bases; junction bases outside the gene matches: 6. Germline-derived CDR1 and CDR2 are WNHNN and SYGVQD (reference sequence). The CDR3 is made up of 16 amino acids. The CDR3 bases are TGCGCCAGCAGTGAGCGGACAGGGGGCATCGTCAATGAGCAGTTCTTC. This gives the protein CASSERTGGIVNEQFF.

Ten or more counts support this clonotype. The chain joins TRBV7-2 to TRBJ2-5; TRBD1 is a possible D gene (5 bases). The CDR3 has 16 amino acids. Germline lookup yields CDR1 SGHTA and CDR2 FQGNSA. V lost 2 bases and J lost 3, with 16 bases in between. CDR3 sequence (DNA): TGTGCCAGCAGCTTAAATCAGCCGCGACAGAAAGAGACCCAGTACTTC. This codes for CASSLNQPRQKETQYF.

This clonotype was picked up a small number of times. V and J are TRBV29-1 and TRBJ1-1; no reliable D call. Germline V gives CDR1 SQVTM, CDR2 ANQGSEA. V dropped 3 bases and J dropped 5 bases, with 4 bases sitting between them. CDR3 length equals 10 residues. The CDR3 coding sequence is TGCAGCGTTGACCAGACTGAAGCTTTCTTT. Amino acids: CSVDQTEAFF.

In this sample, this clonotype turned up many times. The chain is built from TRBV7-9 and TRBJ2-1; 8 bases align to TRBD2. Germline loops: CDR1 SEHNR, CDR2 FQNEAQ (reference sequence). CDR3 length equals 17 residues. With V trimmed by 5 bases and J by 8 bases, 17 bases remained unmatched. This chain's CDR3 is CASSNSGTGGRTDEQFF. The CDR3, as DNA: TGTGCCAGCAGCAATAGTGGGACCGGCGGGAGGACGGATGAGCAGTTCTTC.

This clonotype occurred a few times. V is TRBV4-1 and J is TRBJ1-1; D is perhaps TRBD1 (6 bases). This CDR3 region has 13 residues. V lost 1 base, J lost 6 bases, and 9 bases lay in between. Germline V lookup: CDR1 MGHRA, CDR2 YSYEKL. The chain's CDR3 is CASSQAGGPEAFF. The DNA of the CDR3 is TGCGCCAGCAGCCAAGCTGGGGGCCCTGAAGCTTTCTTT.

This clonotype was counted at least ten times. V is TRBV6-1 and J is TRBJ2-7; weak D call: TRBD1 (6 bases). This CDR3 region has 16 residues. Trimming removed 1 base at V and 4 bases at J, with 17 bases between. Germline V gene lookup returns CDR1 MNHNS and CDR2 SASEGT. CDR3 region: CASSEGRTGSGYEQYF. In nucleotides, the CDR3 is TGTGCCAGCAGTGAAGGCAGAACAGGGTCCGGATACGAGCAGTACTTC.

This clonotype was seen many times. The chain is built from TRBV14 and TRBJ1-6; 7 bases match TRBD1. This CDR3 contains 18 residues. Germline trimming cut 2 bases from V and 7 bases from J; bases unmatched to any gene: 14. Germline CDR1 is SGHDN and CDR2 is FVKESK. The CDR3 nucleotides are TGTGCCAGCAGCCAAAACCCGACGGAAGACAGGGTCAATTCACCCCTCCACTTT. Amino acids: CASSQNPTEDRVNSPLHF. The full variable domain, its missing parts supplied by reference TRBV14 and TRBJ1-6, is EAGVTQFPSHSVIEKGQTVTLRCDPISGHDNLYWYRRVMGKEIKFLLHFVKESKQDESGMPNNRFLAERTGGTYSTLKVQPAELEDSGVYFCASSQNPTEDRVNSPLHFGNGTRLTVT.

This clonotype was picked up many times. As DNA, the CDR3 is TGTGCCAGCAGTTTCACGCATGAGCAGTTCTTC. The encoded protein is CASSFTHEQFF. The chain is built from TRBV12-3 or TRBV12-4 and TRBJ2-1, with D unclear. The V end lost 3 bases, the J end lost 8 bases, and 5 bases lay between the germline ends. The length of the CDR3 is 11 residues.

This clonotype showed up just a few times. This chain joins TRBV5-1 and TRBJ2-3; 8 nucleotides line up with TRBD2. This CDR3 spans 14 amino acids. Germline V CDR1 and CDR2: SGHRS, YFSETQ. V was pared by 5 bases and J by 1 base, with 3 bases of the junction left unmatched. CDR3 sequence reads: CASRRAGGTDTQYF. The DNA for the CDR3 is TGCGCCAGCAGACGAGCGGGAGGCACAGATACGCAGTATTTT.

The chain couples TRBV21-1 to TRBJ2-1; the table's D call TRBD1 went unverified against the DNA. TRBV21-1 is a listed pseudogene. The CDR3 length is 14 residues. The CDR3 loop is CASSSYRGRDEQFF. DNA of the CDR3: TGTGCCAGCAGCAGCTACAGGGGGCGGGATGAGCAGTTCTTC.

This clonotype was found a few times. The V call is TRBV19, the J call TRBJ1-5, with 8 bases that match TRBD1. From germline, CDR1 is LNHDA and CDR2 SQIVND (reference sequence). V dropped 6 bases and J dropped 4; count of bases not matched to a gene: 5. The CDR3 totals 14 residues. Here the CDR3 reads CASSKGQANQPQHF. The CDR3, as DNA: TGTGCCAGTAGCAAGGGACAGGCTAATCAGCCCCAGCATTTT.

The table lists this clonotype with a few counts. CDR3 nucleotide sequence: TGTGCCAGCAGCAAAGACGCTACAGTGGGGTCTTGGGAGCAGTTCTTC. It is translated as CASSKDATVGSWEQFF. The chain recombines TRBV21-1 with TRBJ2-1; the table gives TRBD1 as D, unverified against the DNA. TRBV21-1 is a known pseudogene. The CDR3 loop spans 16 amino acids.

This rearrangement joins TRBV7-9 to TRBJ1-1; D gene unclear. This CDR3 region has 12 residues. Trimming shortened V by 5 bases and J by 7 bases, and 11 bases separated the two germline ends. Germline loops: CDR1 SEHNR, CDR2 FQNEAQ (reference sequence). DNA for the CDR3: TGTGCCAGCAGCACCGGTAGCTTTGAAGCTTTCTTT. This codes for CASSTGSFEAFF.

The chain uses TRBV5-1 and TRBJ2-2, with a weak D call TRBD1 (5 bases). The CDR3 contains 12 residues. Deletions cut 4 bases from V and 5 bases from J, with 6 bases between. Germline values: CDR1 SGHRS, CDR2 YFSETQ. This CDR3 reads CASSRQTGELFF. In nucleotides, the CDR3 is TGCGCCAGCAGCAGACAGACCGGGGAGCTGTTTTTT.

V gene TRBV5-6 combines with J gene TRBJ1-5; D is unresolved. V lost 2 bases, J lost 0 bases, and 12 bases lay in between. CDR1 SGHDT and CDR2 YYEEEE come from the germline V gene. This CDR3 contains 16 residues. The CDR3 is CASSLSRTNSNQPQHF. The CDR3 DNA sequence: TGTGCCAGCAGCTTAAGCCGGACGAATAGCAATCAGCCCCAGCATTTT.

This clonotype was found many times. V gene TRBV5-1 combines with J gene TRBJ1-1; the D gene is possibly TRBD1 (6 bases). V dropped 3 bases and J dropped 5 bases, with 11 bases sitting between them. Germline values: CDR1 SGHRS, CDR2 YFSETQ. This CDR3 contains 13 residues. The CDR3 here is CASSSVRGTEAFF. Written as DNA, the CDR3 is TGCGCCAGCAGCTCGGTCAGGGGAACTGAAGCTTTCTTT. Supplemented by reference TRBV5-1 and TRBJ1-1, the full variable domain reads KAGVTQTPRYLIKTRGQQVTLSCSPISGHRSVSWYQQTPGQGLQFLFEYFSETQRNKGNFPGRFSGRQFSNSRSEMNVSTLELGDSALYLCASSSVRGTEAFFGQGTRLTVV.

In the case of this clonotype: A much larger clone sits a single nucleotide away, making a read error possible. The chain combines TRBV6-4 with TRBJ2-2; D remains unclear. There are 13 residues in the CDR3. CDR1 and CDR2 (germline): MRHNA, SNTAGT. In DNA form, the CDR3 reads TGTGTCAGCAGTGAGAAAGAAACCGGGGAGCTGTTTTTT. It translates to CVSSEKETGELFF.

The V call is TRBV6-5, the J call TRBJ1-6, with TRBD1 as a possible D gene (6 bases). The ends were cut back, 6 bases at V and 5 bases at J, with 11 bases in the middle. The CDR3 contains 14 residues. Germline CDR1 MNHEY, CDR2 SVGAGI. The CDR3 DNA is TGTGCCAGCAGCAACGGACAGAATAATTCACCCCTCCACTTT. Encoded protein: CASSNGQNNSPLHF.